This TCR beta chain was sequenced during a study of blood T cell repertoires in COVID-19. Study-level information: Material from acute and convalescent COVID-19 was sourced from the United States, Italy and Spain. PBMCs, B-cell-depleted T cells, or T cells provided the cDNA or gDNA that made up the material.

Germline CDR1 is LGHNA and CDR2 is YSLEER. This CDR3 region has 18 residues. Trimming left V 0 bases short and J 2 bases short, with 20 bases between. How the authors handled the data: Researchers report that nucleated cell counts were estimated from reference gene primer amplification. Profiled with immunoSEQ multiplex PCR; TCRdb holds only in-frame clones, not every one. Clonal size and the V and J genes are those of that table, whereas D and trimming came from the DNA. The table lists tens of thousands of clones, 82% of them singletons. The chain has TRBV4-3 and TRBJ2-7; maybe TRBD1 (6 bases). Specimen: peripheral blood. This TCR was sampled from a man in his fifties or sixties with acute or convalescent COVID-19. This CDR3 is CASSQDPAGTSRTYEQYF. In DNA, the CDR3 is TGCGCCAGCAGCCAAGATCCGGCAGGGACATCCAGAACCTACGAGCAGTACTTC.